These T cell receptor beta chains were read from a single sample in a study of read filtering for tumor transcriptome and immune sequencing. Each CDR3 protein is one row after TCRdb ran MiXCR on the reads. The data show roughly 5,200 distinct CDR3 sequences, approximately 20% seen once. The sample taken for sequencing was a population of CD138-negative cells sorted from bone marrow. The receptors come from a donor aged 40 or older with multiple myeloma. The CDR3 runs from the conserved cysteine through the conserved F or W. Size is stated for part of the rows, as once, few or many counts, or as a class when the clone is expanded.

v_call clone_size cdr3_length cdr3_aa
TRBV28 medium-sized 16 CASSGGLGLAKNIQYF
TRBV29-1 medium-sized 15 CSVEPIGQGADTQYF
TRBV7-3 medium-sized 15 CASSQPQGLTGELFF
TRBV6-5 large 13 CASRSGGYNEQFF
TRBV9 many 16 CASSVASSLSTDTQYF
TRBV20-1 once 18 CSATAGTSGSGYYTEQFF
TRBV27 - 15 CASSSTGSRLETQYF
TRBV4-1 many 14 CASSQDQSSYEQYF
TRBV5-1 medium-sized 13 CASSPSGSEKLFF
TRBV7-9 medium-sized 15 CASDGVMRETDTQYF
TRBV11-1 many 14 CASSRAGATDTQYF
TRBV11-1 medium-sized 15 CASSPWDNSYNEQFF
TRBV6-6 few 14 CASGPGRGSHEQYF
TRBV14 - 15 CASGQDWTRRDEQFF
TRBV6-1 - 16 CASSESYSGTGQLQHF
TRBV20-1 - 13 CSARGQRYQSQHF
TRBV11-2 medium-sized 17 CASSLRASGGSYNEQFF
TRBV6-2/TRBV6-3 - 16 CASSPNEIAGYNEQFF
TRBV28 many 14 CASREVSSYNEQFF
TRBV6-5 once 14 CASSYSKFTGELFF
TRBV20-1 - 11 CSARINTEAFF
TRBV10-3 many 12 CAISDRYNEQFF
TRBV4-1 many 16 CASSPGDNHRYNEQFF
TRBV29-1 medium-sized 14 CSVVGLEAGETQYF
TRBV5-1 many 14 CASSWTTGNTEAFF
TRBV27 - 13 CARNLQGNTEAFF
TRBV7-2 many 14 CTSSLGLGTDTQYF
TRBV5-1 medium-sized 16 CASSLRTSGRPGELFF
TRBV5-1 - 16 CASTQGQPPLGETQYF
TRBV14 many 16 CASSQVFGTVNTEAFF
TRBV6-2/TRBV6-3 medium-sized 14 CASSYSAGNYGYTF
TRBV19 many 17 CASRLGQGPGVAGELFF
TRBV9 medium-sized 15 CASSVEVGDRAPLTF
TRBV28 - 12 CASKRDPTEAFF
TRBV7-3 - 13 CASSLRPNVGAFF
TRBV20-1 medium-sized 15 CSAQATGTSTDTQYF
TRBV3-1 many 15 CASSHSRKDPYGYTF
TRBV11-2 medium-sized 14 CASSQRRRHPEWFF
TRBV25-1 - 14 CASSEREQAGELSF
TRBV12-3/TRBV12-4 - 14 CASADVRSYNDQFF
TRBV20-1 medium-sized 14 CSAPRGGRAVGQFF
TRBV7-2 - 18 CASSLLSAIPILMEGYTF
TRBV4-1 - 12 CASSCIKNEQLF
TRBV7-9 medium-sized 16 CASSLGLATTYNEQFF
TRBV9 many 14 CASSVGTLGQTQYF
TRBV29-1 medium-sized 13 CSVEGTTKETQYF
TRBV4-2 medium-sized 15 CASSHVGQGNQPQHF
TRBV5-1 medium-sized 17 CASSSGTVGVTLGEQYF
TRBV7-9 - 12 CASNGGREEGFF
TRBV20-1 medium-sized 13 CSARDQRAFEQFF
TRBV10-3 many 13 CAAGGTSGNTIYF
TRBV9 many 15 CASSLSGQGTDTQYF
TRBV2 large 15 CASASGSIAPDTQYF